This T cell receptor (beta chain) came from a study of blood T cells in healthy people across ages. General study findings and limits: Higher naive T cell percentage went strongly together with higher TCR beta diversity.

Sample-barcoded 5' priming and a J-beta primer mix drove a second PCR of roughly 7 to 11 cycles. Each CDR3 protein is one row after TCRdb ran MiXCR on the 5' RACE reads. The data show about 680,000 distinct CDR3 sequences, with roughly 50% seen just once and under 35% held by the top ten. Germline CDR1 and CDR2: MDHEN and SYDVKM. The V gene end was trimmed by 4 bases and the J gene end by 9 bases; junction bases not matched to a gene: 11. CDR3 length: 15 amino acids. A note on this clonotype: Its specificity is unknown.

The receptor's source is a woman aged 55-70 years in good health. Sequencing used blood. This rearrangement joins TRBV28 to TRBJ2-1, with TRBD1 matching over 8 bases. The CDR3 loop is CASSSGGAGDSEQFF. CDR3 DNA: TGTGCCAGCAGTTCAGGGGGCGCCGGGGATAGTGAGCAGTTCTTC. The variable domain in full, completed from reference TRBV28 and TRBJ2-1, reads DVKVTQSSRYLVKRTGEKVFLECVQDMDHENMFWYRQDPGLGLRLIYFSYDVKMKEKGDIPEGYSVSREKKERFSLILESASTNQTSMYLCASSSGGAGDSEQFFGPGTRLTVL.